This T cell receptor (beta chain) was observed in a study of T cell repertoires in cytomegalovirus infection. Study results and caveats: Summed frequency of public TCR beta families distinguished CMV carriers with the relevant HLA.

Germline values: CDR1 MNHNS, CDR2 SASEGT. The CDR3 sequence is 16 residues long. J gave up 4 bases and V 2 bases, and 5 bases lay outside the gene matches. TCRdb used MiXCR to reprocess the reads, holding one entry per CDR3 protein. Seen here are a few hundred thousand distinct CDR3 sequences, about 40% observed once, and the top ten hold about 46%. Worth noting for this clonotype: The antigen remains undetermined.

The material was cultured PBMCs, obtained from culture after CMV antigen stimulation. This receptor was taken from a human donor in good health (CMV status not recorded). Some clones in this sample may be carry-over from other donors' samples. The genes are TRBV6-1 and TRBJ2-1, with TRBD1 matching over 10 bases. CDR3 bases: TGTGCCAGCAGTGAATTGGGGACAGGGGCTTACAATGAGCAGTTCTTC. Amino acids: CASSELGTGAYNEQFF.